This T cell receptor (beta chain) is from a study of cytomegalovirus exposure and HLA in healthy donors. With V trimmed by 4 bases and J by 5 bases, 10 bases remained unmatched. The germline gives CDR1 SGHRS, CDR2 YFSETQ. The CDR3 has 16 amino acids. Regarding the study as a whole: Previous analysis showed most TCR beta V segments were productive about 87% or about 30% of the time. Certain sequence variants were highly shared and formed a cluster, and this cluster was likely a sequencing artifact. TCR beta V- and J-gene trimming, according to a later analysis, was linked to a missense DCLRE1C variant.

Worth noting for this clone: Its antigen is undetermined.

Use of 60 Vbeta and 13 Jbeta primers characterized the PCR. The data were produced by immunoSEQ multiplex PCR, yet TCRdb's version contains in-frame clones alone and is incomplete. The sample holds 100,000 or so clones, about 80% seen once. The chain employs TRBV5-1 and TRBJ2-1; 9 positions agree with TRBD2. This receptor was identified in a human donor in good health. Source material: PBMCs. In DNA, the CDR3 is TGCGCCAGCAGCCCGCGGGGCGGGGGGGGAAACAATGAGCAGTTCTTC. This translates into CASSPRGGGGNNEQFF.